Here is one TCR beta chain with its context. The entry originates in a study of technical replicates of blood from a handful of donors. Germline values: CDR1 LGHNA, CDR2 YNFKEQ. The CDR3 runs to 14 residues. V dropped 1 base and J dropped 4 bases, with 11 bases sitting between them. Data came from immunoSEQ multiplex PCR; TCRdb stores just in-frame clones and leaves some out. The table lists roughly 14,000 clones, around four fifths of them singletons, with around a tenth in the top ten. This clonotype was obtained from a human donor in good health. This chain connects TRBV4-2 to TRBJ2-7; weak D call: TRBD2 (5 bases). The sample was PBMCs. The CDR3 region has the DNA TGTGCCAGCAGCCAAGCCAGCGGCCCTTACGAGCAGTACTTC. It encodes CASSQASGPYEQYF.